This TCR beta chain was found in a study of CD8 T cells in Susac syndrome. The CDR3 is 14 amino acids. Germline V gene lookup returns CDR1 MNHEY and CDR2 SVGEGT. Trimming shortened V by 6 bases and J by 5 bases, and 17 bases separated the two germline ends. RNA, at roughly 0.5 to 1 ug, was reverse transcribed with random hexamers. TCRdb passed the immunoSEQ multiplex PCR reads through MiXCR, listing each CDR3 protein once. The top ten hold about 0.25% of the sample, which has approximately 140,000 distinct CDR3 sequences, over 85% seen once. Negative isolation was used for CD8+ and CD4+ T cells, and FACS enrichment was applied to TEMRA cells.

Sequenced input: CD8+ T cells from PBMCs. The source is a human donor in good health. The V gene is TRBV6-2 or TRBV6-3, the J gene TRBJ2-7; tentatively, D is TRBD1 (5 bases). The CDR3 is CASSFGQSSHEQYF. In DNA, the CDR3 is TGTGCCAGCAGCTTCGGACAAAGTAGCCACGAGCAGTACTTC.